The present T cell receptor (beta chain) was sequenced within a study of OX40 agonist ivuxolimab in advanced cancers. Study background: Each patient was given ivuxolimab into a vein every 2 weeks, at 0.01 to 10 mg/kg. Those treated in dose escalation had hepatocellular carcinoma, melanoma, renal cell cancer or head and neck cancer. Enrollees could have had prior anti-PD-1, anti-PD-L1 or anti-CTLA-4 therapy, which more than 30% had received. General observations from the study: More expanded clones were seen, on average, in CD8+ T cells than in CD4+.

Profiling relied on immunoSEQ multiplex PCR, and the TCRdb table lists in-frame clones only, not all of them. The data show some 150,000 clones, about 93% seen once. As regards this clone: What it recognizes is unknown.

The CDR3 is 13 amino acids. Between the trimmed V and J ends, which lost 3 bases and 2 bases, there was a span of 7 bases. Germline CDR1 and CDR2: MNHNS and SASEGT. Sequences were derived from CD4+ or CD8+ T cells sorted from blood, sampled in a trial of the OX40 agonist ivuxolimab. This chain connects TRBV6-1 to TRBJ1-1; no definite D call. This sequence originates from an adult with an advanced solid tumor such as melanoma, head and neck, liver or kidney cancer. The CDR3 sequence: CASSEGYNTEAFF. As DNA, the CDR3 is TGTGCCAGCAGTGAGGGTTATAACACTGAAGCTTTCTTT.